This TCR beta chain was captured in a study of OX40 agonist ivuxolimab in advanced cancers. Study in general: An agonistic anti-OX40 (CD134) antibody, ivuxolimab, was used to treat the patients. Patients receiving dose escalation had hepatocellular carcinoma, melanoma, renal cell or head and neck cancer. The dose-escalation cohort was about 83% male, with a mean age of approximately 61 years, ranging roughly 20 to 90.

Findings of the study overall: Among patients with partial responses at 0.1-3.0 mg/kg, clonal expansion was among the lowest.

Using immunoSEQ multiplex PCR, the repertoire was profiled, and TCRdb retains in-frame clones only, with some absent. The repertoire includes under 40,000 clones, about three quarters of them detected once, and around 12% sits in the top ten. Concerning this clone itself: Antigen specificity is unknown.

This TCR derives from an adult with an advanced solid tumor such as melanoma, head and neck, liver or kidney cancer. Source: CD4+ or CD8+ T cells sorted from blood, taken in a trial of the OX40 agonist ivuxolimab.

CDR3 DNA: TGTGCCAGCAGTGAAGCCGTCTACAATGAGCAGTTCTTC. Amino acid sequence: CASSEAVYNEQFF. The chain joins TRBV6-1 to TRBJ2-1; D remains unclear. This CDR3 has 13 amino acids. Trimming left V 0 bases short and J 3 bases short, with 3 bases between. Germline V lookup: CDR1 MNHNS, CDR2 SASEGT.